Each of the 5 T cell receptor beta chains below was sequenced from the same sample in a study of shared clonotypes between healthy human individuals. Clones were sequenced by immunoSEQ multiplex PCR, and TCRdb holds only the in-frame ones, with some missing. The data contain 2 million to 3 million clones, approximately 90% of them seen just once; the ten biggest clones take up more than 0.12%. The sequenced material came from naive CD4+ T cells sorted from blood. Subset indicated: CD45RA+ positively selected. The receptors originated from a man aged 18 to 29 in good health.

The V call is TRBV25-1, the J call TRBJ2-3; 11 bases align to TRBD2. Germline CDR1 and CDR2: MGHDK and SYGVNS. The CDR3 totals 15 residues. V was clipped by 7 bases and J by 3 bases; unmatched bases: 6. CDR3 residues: CASKKGLAGTDTQYF. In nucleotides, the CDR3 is TGTGCCAGCAAAAAAGGACTAGCGGGTACAGATACGCAGTATTTT.

Here the CDR3 DNA reads TGTGCCTCAACTAGGGGACCGGCGAACACCGGGGAGCTGTTTTTT. Residues: CASTRGPANTGELFF. The rearrangement links TRBV30 to TRBJ2-2; the D call may be TRBD1 or TRBD2 (5 bases each). Germline CDR1 is GTSNPN and CDR2 is SVGIG (reference sequence). CDR3 length: 15 amino acids. Trimming removed 7 bases from V and 0 bases from J, with 15 bases in between.

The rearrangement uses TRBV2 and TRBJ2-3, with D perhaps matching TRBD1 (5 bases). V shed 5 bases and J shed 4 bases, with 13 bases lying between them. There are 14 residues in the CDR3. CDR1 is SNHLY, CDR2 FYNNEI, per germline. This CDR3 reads CASSLTKGSDTQYF. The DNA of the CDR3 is TGTGCCAGCAGTTTAACGAAGGGGTCAGATACGCAGTATTTT.

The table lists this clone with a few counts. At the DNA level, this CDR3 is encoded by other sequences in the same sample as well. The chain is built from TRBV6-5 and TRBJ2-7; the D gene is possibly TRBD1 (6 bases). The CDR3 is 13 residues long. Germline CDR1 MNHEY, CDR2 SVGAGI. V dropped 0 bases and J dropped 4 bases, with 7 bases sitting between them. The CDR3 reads CASSYSRGYEQYF. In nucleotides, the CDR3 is TGTGCCAGCAGTTACTCGAGGGGGTACGAGCAGTACTTC.

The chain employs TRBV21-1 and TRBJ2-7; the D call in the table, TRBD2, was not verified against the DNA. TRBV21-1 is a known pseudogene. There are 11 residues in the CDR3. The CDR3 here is CPWGVPYEQYF. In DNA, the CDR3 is TGTCCGTGGGGGGTACCCTACGAGCAGTACTTC.